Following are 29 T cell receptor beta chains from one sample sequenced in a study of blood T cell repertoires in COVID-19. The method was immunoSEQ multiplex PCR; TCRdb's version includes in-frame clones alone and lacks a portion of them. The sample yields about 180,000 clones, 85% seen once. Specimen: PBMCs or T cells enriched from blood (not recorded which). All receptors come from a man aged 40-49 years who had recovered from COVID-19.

DNA of the CDR3: TGCGCCAGCAGCTTATCAGGGGAAGGCGAGCAGTACTTC. It yields the protein CASSLSGEGEQYF. The chain links TRBV5-1 to TRBJ2-7; TRBD1 might be the D (6 bases). V lost 2 bases and J lost 6, with 12 bases in between. Germline lookup yields CDR1 SGHRS and CDR2 YFSETQ. The CDR3 runs 13 residues.

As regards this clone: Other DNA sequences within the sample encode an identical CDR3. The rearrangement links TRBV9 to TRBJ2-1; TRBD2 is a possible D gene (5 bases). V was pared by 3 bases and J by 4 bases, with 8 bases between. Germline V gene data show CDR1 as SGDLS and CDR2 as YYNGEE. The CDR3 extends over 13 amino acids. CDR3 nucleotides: TGTGCCAGCAGCGGAGGGTTGTACAATGAGCAGTTCTTC. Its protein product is CASSGGLYNEQFF.

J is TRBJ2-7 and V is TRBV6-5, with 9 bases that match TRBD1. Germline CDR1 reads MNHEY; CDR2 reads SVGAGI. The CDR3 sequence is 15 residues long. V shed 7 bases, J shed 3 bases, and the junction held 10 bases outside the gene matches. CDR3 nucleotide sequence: TGTGCCAGCAACTCTAGACAGGGGGGGATCTACGAGCAGTACTTC. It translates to CASNSRQGGIYEQYF.

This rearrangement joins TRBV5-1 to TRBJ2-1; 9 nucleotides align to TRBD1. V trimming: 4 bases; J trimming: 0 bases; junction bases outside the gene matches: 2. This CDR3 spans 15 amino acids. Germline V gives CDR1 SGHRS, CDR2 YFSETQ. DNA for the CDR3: TGCGCCAGCAGCGTGACAGGGGGCTCCTACAATGAGCAGTTCTTC. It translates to CASSVTGGSYNEQFF.

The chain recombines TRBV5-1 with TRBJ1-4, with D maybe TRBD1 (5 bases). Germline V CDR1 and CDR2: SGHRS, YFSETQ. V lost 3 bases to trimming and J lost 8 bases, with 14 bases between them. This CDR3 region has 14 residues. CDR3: CASSSDFGGEKLFF. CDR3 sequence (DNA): TGCGCCAGCAGCTCGGACTTCGGGGGAGAAAAACTGTTTTTT.

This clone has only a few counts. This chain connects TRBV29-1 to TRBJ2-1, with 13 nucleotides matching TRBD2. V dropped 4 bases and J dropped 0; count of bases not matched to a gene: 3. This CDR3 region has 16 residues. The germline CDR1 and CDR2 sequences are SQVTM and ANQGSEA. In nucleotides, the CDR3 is TGCAGCGTTGGGACTAGCGGGAGTGACTCCTACAATGAGCAGTTCTTC. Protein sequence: CSVGTSGSDSYNEQFF.

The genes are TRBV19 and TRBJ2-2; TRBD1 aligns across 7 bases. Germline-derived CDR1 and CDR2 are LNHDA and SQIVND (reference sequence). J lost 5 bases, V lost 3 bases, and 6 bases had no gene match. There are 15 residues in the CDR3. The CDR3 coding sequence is TGTGCCAGTAGTATGGCGGCAGGGGGAACCGGGGAGCTGTTTTTT. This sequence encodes CASSMAAGGTGELFF.

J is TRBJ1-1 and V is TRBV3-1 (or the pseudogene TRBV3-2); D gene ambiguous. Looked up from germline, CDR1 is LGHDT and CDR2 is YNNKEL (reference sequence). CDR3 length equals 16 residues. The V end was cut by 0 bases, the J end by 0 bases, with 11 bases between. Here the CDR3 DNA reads TGTGCCAGCAGCCAAGAGGCGACGGGAATGAACACTGAAGCTTTCTTT. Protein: CASSQEATGMNTEAFF.

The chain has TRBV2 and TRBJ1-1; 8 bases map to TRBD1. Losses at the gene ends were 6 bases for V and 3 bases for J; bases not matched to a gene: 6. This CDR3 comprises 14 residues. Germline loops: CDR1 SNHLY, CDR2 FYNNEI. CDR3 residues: CASRDREGYTEAFF. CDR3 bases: TGTGCCAGCAGGGACAGGGAGGGATACACTGAAGCTTTCTTT.

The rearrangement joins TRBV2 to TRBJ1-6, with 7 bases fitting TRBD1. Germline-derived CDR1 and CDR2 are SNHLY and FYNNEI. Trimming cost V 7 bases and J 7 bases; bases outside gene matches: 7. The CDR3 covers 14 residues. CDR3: CASILRGQNSPLHF. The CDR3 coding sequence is TGTGCCAGCATTCTCCGGGGACAGAATTCACCCCTCCACTTT.

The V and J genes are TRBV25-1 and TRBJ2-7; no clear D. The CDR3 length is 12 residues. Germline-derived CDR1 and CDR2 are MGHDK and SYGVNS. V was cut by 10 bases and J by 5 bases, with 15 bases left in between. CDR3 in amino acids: CATSSGLDEQYF. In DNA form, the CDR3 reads TGTGCCACCAGCTCGGGTTTGGACGAGCAGTACTTC.

CDR3 DNA sequence: TGTGCCAGCAGTTCCCTCTCAGGGGGCGGGGAGGACTCCTATAATTCACCCCTCCACTTT. Translated: CASSSLSGGGEDSYNSPLHF. The V call is TRBV28, the J call TRBJ1-6, with 8 bases that match TRBD1. The CDR3 covers 20 residues. V gave up 4 bases and J gave up 0 bases; unmatched junction bases: 14. CDR1 and CDR2 (germline): MDHEN, SYDVKM.

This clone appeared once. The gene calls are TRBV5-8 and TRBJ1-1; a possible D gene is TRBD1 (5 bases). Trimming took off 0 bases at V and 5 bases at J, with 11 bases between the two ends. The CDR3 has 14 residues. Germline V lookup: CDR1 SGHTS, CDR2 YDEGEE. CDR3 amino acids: CASSLALGGTEAFF. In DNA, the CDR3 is TGTGCCAGCAGCTTGGCCCTTGGGGGGACTGAAGCTTTCTTT.

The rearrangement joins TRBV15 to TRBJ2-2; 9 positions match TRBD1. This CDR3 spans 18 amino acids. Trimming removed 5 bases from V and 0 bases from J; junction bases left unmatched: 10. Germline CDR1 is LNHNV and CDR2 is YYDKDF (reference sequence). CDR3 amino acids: CATSLRDRGSANTGELFF. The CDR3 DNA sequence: TGTGCCACCAGCCTCCGAGACAGGGGGAGCGCGAACACCGGGGAGCTGTTTTTT.

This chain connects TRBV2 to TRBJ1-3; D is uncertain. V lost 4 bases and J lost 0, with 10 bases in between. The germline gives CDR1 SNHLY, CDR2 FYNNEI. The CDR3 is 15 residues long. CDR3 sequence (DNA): TGTGCCAGCAGTGCCCAGACTTCCTCTGGAAACACCATATATTTT. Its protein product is CASSAQTSSGNTIYF.

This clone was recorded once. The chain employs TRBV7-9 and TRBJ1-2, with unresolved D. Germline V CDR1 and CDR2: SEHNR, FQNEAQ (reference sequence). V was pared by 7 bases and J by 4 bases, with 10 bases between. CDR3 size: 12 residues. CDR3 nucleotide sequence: TGTGCCAGCAACATCGCGGCCTATGGCTACACCTTC. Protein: CASNIAAYGYTF.

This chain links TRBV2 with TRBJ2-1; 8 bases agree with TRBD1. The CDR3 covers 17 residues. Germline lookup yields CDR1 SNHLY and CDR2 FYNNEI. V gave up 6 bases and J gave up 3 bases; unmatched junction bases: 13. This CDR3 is CASSGQGGGRFYNEQFF. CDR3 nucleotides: TGTGCCAGCAGCGGACAGGGAGGAGGCAGGTTCTACAATGAGCAGTTCTTC.

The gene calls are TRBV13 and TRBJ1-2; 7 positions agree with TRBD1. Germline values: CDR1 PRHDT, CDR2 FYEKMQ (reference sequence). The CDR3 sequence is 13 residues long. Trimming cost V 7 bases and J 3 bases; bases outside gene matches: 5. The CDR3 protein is CASTETGDYGYTF. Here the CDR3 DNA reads TGTGCCAGCACCGAAACAGGGGACTATGGCTACACCTTC.

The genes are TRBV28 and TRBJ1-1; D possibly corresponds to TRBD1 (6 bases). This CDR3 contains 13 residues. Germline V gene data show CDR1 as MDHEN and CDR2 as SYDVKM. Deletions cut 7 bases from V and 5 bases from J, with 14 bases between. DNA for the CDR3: TGTGCCAGCAAGCGAGGGGGAAGAACTGAAGCTTTCTTT. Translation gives CASKRGGRTEAFF.

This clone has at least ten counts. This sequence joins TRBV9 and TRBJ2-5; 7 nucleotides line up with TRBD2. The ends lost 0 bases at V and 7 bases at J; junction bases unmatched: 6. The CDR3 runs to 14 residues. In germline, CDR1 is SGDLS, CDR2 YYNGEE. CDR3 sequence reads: CASSVGSGVGTQYF. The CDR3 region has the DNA TGTGCCAGCAGCGTAGGCAGCGGGGTTGGGACCCAGTACTTC.

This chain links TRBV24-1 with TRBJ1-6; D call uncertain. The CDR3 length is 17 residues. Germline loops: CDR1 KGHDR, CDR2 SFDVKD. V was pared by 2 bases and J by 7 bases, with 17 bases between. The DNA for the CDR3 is TGTGCCACCAGTGATTGGGAGGGCCTTACCAACAATTCACCCCTCCACTTT. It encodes CATSDWEGLTNNSPLHF.

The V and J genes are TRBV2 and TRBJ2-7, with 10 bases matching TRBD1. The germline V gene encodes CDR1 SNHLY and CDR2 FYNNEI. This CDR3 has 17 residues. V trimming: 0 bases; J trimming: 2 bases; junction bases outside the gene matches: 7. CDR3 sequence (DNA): TGTGCCAGCAGTGAAGCAGCGACAGGGGGCAGTACCTACGAGCAGTACTTC. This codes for CASSEAATGGSTYEQYF.

CDR3 sequence (DNA): TGCGCCAGCAGCTTCGGCAGGGGGCAGGAGACCCAGTACTTC. This sequence encodes CASSFGRGQETQYF. The chain combines TRBV5-1 with TRBJ2-5, with 8 positions matching TRBD1. The J segment lost 5 bases and the V segment lost 2 bases, leaving 5 bases of the junction unmatched. The length of the CDR3 is 14 residues. Germline V gene lookup returns CDR1 SGHRS and CDR2 YFSETQ.

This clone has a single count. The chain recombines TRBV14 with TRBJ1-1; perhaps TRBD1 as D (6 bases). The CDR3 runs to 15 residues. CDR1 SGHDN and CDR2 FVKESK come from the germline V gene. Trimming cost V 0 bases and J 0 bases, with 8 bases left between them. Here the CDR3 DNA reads TGTGCCAGCAGCCAAGAGCCAGGGGTGAACACTGAAGCTTTCTTT. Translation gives CASSQEPGVNTEAFF. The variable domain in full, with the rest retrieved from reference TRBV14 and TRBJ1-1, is EAGVTQFPSHSVIEKGQTVTLRCDPISGHDNLYWYRRVMGKEIKFLLHFVKESKQDESGMPNNRFLAERTGGTYSTLKVQPAELEDSGVYFCASSQEPGVNTEAFFGQGTRLTVV.

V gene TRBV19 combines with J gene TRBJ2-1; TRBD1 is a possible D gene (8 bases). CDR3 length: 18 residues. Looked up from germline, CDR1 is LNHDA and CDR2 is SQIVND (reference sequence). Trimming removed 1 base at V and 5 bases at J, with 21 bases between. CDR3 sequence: CASSIGTGGAVFNNEQFF. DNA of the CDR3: TGTGCCAGTAGTATAGGTACAGGGGGGGCAGTTTTTAACAATGAGCAGTTCTTC.

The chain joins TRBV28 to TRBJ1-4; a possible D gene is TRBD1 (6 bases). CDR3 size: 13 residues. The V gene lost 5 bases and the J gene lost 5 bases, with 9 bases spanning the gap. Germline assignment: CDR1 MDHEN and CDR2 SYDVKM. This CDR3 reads CASSRTENEKLFF. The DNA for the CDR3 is TGTGCCAGCAGTCGGACAGAAAATGAAAAACTGTTTTTT.

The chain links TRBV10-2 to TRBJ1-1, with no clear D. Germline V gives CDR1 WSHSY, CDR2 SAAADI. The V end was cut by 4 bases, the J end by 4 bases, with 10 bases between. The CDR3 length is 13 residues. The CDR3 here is CASSVKRGTEAFF. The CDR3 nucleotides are TGCGCCAGCAGTGTAAAGAGAGGCACTGAAGCTTTCTTT.

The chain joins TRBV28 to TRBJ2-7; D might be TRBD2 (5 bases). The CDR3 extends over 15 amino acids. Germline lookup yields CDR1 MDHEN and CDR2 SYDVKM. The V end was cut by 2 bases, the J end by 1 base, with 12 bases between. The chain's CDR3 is CASSLKSSASYEQYF. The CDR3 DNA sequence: TGTGCCAGCAGTTTAAAAAGTAGCGCGTCCTACGAGCAGTACTTC.

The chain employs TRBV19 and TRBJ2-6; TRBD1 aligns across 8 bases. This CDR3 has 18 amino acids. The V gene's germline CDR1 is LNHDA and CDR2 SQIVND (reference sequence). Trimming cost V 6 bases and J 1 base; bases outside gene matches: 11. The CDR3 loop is CASRVRGDRFSGANVLTF. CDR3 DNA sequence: TGTGCCAGTAGAGTGCGAGGGGACAGGTTTTCTGGGGCCAACGTCCTGACTTTC.